This record concerns one T cell receptor (beta chain) sequence. The antigen is unknown. Trimming took 7 bases from V and 3 from J; bases not matched to a gene: 6. Germline CDR1 reads MDHEN; CDR2 reads SYDVKM. This CDR3 has 15 amino acids. This sample was taken from a study of cytomegalovirus exposure and HLA in healthy donors. General observations from the study: It was reported in a later analysis that an Asian-associated ancestry cluster showed fewer N-insertions than the approximately 670-donor mean. Later, an analysis found that common viral pathogens appeared to be linked with several of the most significant clusters.

13 Jbeta primers and 60 Vbeta primers were used for the PCR. TCRdb keeps only in-frame clones here, not all; method: immunoSEQ multiplex PCR. The data hold about 91,000 clones, with over 75% observed a single time. The sample comprised PBMCs. The genes are TRBV28 and TRBJ2-2; TRBD1 aligns across 9 bases. The receptor was isolated from a male donor in good health and CMV-seropositive. In DNA form, the CDR3 reads TGTGCCAGCAACGGACAGGGGAGGGACACCGGGGAGCTGTTTTTT. Translating gives CASNGQGRDTGELFF.